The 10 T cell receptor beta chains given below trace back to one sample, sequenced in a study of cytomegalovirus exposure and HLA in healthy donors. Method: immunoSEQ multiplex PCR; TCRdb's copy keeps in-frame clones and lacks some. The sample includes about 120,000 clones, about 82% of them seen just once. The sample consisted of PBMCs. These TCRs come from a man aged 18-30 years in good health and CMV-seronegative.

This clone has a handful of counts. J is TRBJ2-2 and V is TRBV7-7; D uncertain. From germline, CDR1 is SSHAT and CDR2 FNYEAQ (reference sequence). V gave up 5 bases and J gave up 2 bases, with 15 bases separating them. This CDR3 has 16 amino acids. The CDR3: CASSPRVSANTGELFF. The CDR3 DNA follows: TGTGCCAGCAGCCCACGGGTTAGTGCAAACACCGGGGAGCTGTTTTTT.

The CDR3, as DNA: TGTGCCTGGCAAATCCGGGGGGGGCCAGGGGCAAAGCAGTACTTC. This gives the protein CAWQIRGGPGAKQYF. This chain links TRBV30 with TRBJ2-7, with 8 positions matching TRBD2. The CDR3 length is 15 residues. The trim removed 5 bases at V and 8 bases at J, leaving 17 bases unmatched. Germline values: CDR1 GTSNPN, CDR2 SVGIG (reference sequence).

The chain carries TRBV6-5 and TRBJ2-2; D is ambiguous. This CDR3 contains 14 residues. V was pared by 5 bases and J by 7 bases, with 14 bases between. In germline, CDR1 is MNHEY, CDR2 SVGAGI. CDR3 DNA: TGTGCCAGCAGTGCCCAGTGGGCCATCGGGGAGCTGTTTTTT. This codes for CASSAQWAIGELFF.

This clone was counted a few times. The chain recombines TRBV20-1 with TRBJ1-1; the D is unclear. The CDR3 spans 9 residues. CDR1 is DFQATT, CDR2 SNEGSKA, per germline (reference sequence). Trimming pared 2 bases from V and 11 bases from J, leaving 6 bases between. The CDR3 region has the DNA TGCAGTGCTAGAAATCTGGCTTTCTTT. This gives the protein CSARNLAFF.

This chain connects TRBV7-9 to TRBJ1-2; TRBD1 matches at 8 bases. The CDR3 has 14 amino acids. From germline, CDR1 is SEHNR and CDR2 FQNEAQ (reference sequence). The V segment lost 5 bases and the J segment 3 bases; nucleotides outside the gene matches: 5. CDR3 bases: TGTGCCAGCAGCCCGACAGGGGATTACTATGGCTACACCTTC. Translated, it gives CASSPTGDYYGYTF.

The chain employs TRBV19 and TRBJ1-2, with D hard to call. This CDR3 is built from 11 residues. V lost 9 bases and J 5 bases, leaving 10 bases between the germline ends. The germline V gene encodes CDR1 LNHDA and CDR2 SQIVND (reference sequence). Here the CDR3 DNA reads TGTGCCAGCCAGACTTCGTATGGCTACACCTTC. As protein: CASQTSYGYTF. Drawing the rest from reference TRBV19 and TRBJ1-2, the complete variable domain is DGGITQSPKYLFRKEGQNVTLSCEQNLNHDAMYWYRQDPGQGLRLIYYSQIVNDFQKGDIAEGYSVSREKKESFPLTVTSAQKNPTAFYLCASQTSYGYTFGSGTRLTVV.

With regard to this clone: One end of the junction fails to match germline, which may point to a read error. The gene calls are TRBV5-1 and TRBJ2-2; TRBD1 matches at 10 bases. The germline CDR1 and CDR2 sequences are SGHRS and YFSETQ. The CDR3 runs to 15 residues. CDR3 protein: CASSLGQGANRGVTF. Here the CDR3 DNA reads TGCGCCAGCAGCTTGGGACAGGGGGCCAACCGGGGAGTCACTTTT. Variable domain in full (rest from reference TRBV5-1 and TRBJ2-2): KAGVTQTPRYLIKTRGQQVTLSCSPISGHRSVSWYQQTPGQGLQFLFEYFSETQRNKGNFPGRFSGRQFSNSRSEMNVSTLELGDSALYLCASSLGQGANRGVTFGEGSRLTVL.

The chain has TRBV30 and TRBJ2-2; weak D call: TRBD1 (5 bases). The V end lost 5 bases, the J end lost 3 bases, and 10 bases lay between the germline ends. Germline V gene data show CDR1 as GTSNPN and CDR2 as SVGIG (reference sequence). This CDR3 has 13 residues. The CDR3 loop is CAWYQGYTGELFF. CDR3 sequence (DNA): TGTGCCTGGTATCAGGGATACACCGGGGAGCTGTTTTTT.

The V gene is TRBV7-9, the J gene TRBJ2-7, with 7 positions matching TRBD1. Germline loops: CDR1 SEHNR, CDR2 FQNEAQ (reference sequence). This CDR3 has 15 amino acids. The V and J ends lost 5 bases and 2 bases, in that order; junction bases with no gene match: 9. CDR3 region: CASSATGQRPYEQYF. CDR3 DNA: TGTGCCAGCAGCGCCACGGGACAGAGACCCTACGAGCAGTACTTC.

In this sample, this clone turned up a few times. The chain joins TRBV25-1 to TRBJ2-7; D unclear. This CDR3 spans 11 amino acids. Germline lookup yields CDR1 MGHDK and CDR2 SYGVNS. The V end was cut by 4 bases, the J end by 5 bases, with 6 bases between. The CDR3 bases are TGTGCCAGCAGTGCGTTTAACGAGCAGTACTTC. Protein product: CASSAFNEQYF.